The sequence of this T cell receptor beta chain was determined in a study of PD-L1 blockade in urothelial cancer. Overall study: Patients began atezolizumab, 1,200 mg intravenously every 3 weeks, in the mid-2010s. Blood analyses occurred 3 weeks (second dose) and 6 weeks post treatment start. Peripheral blood specimens exhibited a median yield of roughly 140,000 T cells.

The protocol was immunoSEQ multiplex PCR, while the TCRdb copy is restricted to in-frame clones and leaves out a portion. This table holds just over 35,000 clones, more than 75% found once. Time point given: peripheral blood 6 weeks after treatment start. The V and J ends lost 5 bases and 6 bases respectively, with 17 bases between them. In germline, CDR1 is MNHEY, CDR2 SMNVEV (reference sequence). There are 14 residues in the CDR3. The source material was PBMCs, sampled around atezolizumab (anti-PD-L1) treatment. The clonotype comes from a man aged 35 to 55 with urothelial cancer. V gene TRBV27 combines with J gene TRBJ2-7, with D possibly matching TRBD2 (6 bases). The DNA of the CDR3 is TGTGCCAGCAGTACCTCGGGGACTGATCGCGAGCAGTACTTC. As protein: CASSTSGTDREQYF.